A single sample gave rise to the 13 T cell receptor beta chains below, sequenced in a study of T cell responses to AZD1222 COVID-19 vaccine. Some clones are missing from TCRdb's copy, which holds only in-frame ones; the method was immunoSEQ multiplex PCR. The table shows around 100,000 clones, with 70% to 90% occurring only once. Sequences were derived from peripheral blood, sampled on day 0 of AZD1222 vaccination. The receptors originated from an adult in good health.

This chain uses TRBV9 with TRBJ2-1; 9 nucleotides line up with TRBD2. Germline assignment: CDR1 SGDLS and CDR2 YYNGEE. The CDR3 has 14 amino acids. The V segment lost 4 bases and the J segment 5 bases; nucleotides outside the gene matches: 4. CDR3 coding DNA: TGTGCCAGCAGCCCGGGCGGGAGGGACAATGAGCAGTTCTTC. Amino acid sequence: CASSPGGRDNEQFF.

This chain joins TRBV2 and TRBJ1-2; 7 bases agree with TRBD1. Germline V lookup: CDR1 SNHLY, CDR2 FYNNEI. The CDR3 has 13 amino acids. Trimming at V came to 6 bases and at J to 5 bases, leaving 6 bases not matched to a gene. CDR3 sequence reads: CASRGDREYGYTF. In DNA form, the CDR3 reads TGTGCCAGCAGGGGTGACAGGGAATATGGCTACACCTTC.

V gene TRBV7-7 combines with J gene TRBJ2-5, with 8 bases identical to TRBD2. Germline assignment: CDR1 SSHAT and CDR2 FNYEAQ (reference sequence). The CDR3 sequence is 16 residues long. V trimming: 0 bases; J trimming: 4 bases; junction bases outside the gene matches: 7. The CDR3 region is CASSLARGAQGETQYF. In DNA form, the CDR3 reads TGTGCCAGCAGCTTAGCGCGGGGGGCGCAAGGAGAGACCCAGTACTTC. The full variable domain, in which reference TRBV7-7 and TRBJ2-5 provide the parts outside the CDR3, is GAGVSQSPRYKVTKRGQDVTLRCDPISSHATLYWYQQALGQGPEFLTYFNYEAQPDKSGLPSDRFSAERPEGSISTLTIQRTEQRDSAMYRCASSLARGAQGETQYFGPGTRLLVL.

The rearrangement joins TRBV18 to TRBJ2-2; D not certain. The CDR3 consists of 15 residues. The V and J ends lost 3 bases and 6 bases respectively, with 14 bases between them. Germline V CDR1 and CDR2: KGHSH, LQKENI. This chain's CDR3 is CASSPTAASAGELFF. Written as DNA, the CDR3 is TGTGCCAGCTCACCTACCGCAGCCTCCGCCGGGGAGCTGTTTTTT.

The CDR3 DNA sequence: TGTGCCAGCAGCTTGGGGAGGGTCTCTGGGGCCAACGTCCTGACTTTC. Translating gives CASSLGRVSGANVLTF. V and J are TRBV5-4 and TRBJ2-6, with TRBD2 as a possible D gene (6 bases). CDR1 is SGHNT, CDR2 YYREEE, per germline (reference sequence). CDR3 length: 16 residues. V was clipped by 0 bases and J by 0 bases, with 7 bases between them.

The chain is built from TRBV21-1 and TRBJ2-7. TRBV21-1 is a listed pseudogene. CDR3 size: 14 residues. CDR3 nucleotides: TGTGCCAGCAGCAAACTCGTTCGAACCTACGAGCAGTACTTC. The encoded protein is CASSKLVRTYEQYF.

This sequence joins TRBV7-2 and TRBJ2-5; D is ambiguous. Germline CDR1 SGHTA, CDR2 FQGNSA. CDR3 length equals 17 residues. V dropped 3 bases and J dropped 2 bases, with 19 bases sitting between them. CDR3 protein: CASSFPSTWPLQETQYF. For the CDR3, the DNA is TGTGCCAGCAGCTTCCCGTCTACTTGGCCTCTACAAGAGACCCAGTACTTC.

The chain combines TRBV7-2 with TRBJ2-7, with D unresolved. This CDR3 is built from 17 residues. V lost 1 base and J 2 bases, leaving 18 bases between the germline ends. Germline assignment: CDR1 SGHTA and CDR2 FQGNSA. CDR3 in DNA: TGTGCCAGCAGCTTAGGGTCACCCCGACTCACTGCCTACGAGCAGTACTTC. This translates into CASSLGSPRLTAYEQYF.

The V gene is TRBV27, the J gene TRBJ2-3; 12 bases align to TRBD1. The CDR3 runs to 17 residues. Germline V gene lookup returns CDR1 MNHEY and CDR2 SMNVEV (reference sequence). Germline trimming cut 5 bases from V and 3 bases from J; bases unmatched to any gene: 9. CDR3 residues: CASSPGTGGWGTDTQYF. CDR3 nucleotide sequence: TGTGCCAGCAGTCCCGGGACAGGGGGCTGGGGGACAGATACGCAGTATTTT.

This clone came up once. The rearrangement joins TRBV29-1 to TRBJ1-2, with 9 bases aligning to TRBD1. CDR1 is SQVTM, CDR2 ANQGSEA, per germline. The CDR3 sequence is 16 residues long. CDR3 sequence reads: CRQGAAVIKTDYGYTF. CDR3 nucleotide sequence: TGCAGACAGGGGGCGGCAGTCATCAAAACAGACTATGGCTACACCTTC. Together with reference TRBV29-1 and TRBJ1-2, the CDR3 gives the full variable domain: SAVISQKPSRDICQRGTSLTIQCQVDSQVTMMFWYRQQPGQSLTLIATANQGSEATYESGFVIDKFPISRPNLTFSTLTVSNMSPEDSSIYLCRQGAAVIKTDYGYTFGSGTRLTVV.

The chain uses TRBV12-3 or TRBV12-4 and TRBJ1-2, with D unclear. V gave up 3 bases and J gave up 9 bases, with 14 bases separating them. The CDR3 contains 13 residues. The CDR3 is CASSLNPSSSYTF. As DNA, the CDR3 is TGTGCCAGCAGTTTGAACCCGTCCAGCAGCTACACCTTC.

This sequence joins TRBV18 and TRBJ1-6; no clear D gene. The CDR3 covers 14 residues. Germline V CDR1 and CDR2: KGHSH, LQKENI. The germline V and J ends were trimmed by 2 bases and 10 bases, with 12 bases remaining between them. This chain's CDR3 is CASSPSAVISPLHF. The CDR3 bases are TGTGCCAGCTCACCATCGGCAGTAATCTCACCCCTCCACTTT.

The gene calls are TRBV9 and TRBJ2-2; the match to TRBD2 covers 11 bases. CDR1 and CDR2 from the germline V gene are SGDLS and YYNGEE. Trimming at V came to 0 bases and at J to 6 bases, leaving 4 bases not matched to a gene. This CDR3 region has 16 residues. The CDR3 region is CASSVGLAGGAGELFF. CDR3 nucleotides: TGTGCCAGCAGCGTAGGTCTAGCGGGGGGAGCCGGGGAGCTGTTTTTT.